A single sample gave rise to the 9 T cell receptor beta chains below, sequenced in a study of blood T cell repertoires in COVID-19. TCRdb's copy holds only in-frame clones and misses some; the assay was immunoSEQ multiplex PCR. Altogether approximately 240,000 clones are present, approximately 84% being singletons, with the ten largest covering about 3%. The sequenced sample was peripheral blood. The receptors were sampled from a woman in her 30s who had recovered from COVID-19.

This sequence joins TRBV3-1 (or the pseudogene TRBV3-2) and TRBJ2-7; TRBD1 agrees at 9 bases. The junction had 7 bases not matched to a gene; V was cut back by 2 bases and J by 5 bases. In germline, CDR1 is LGHDT, CDR2 YNNKEL (reference sequence). The CDR3 contains 15 residues. Here the CDR3 reads CASSQPGQGYHEQYF. CDR3 nucleotides: TGTGCCAGCAGCCAACCGGGACAGGGTTACCACGAGCAGTACTTC.

V usage is TRBV7-9 and J usage is TRBJ2-2; TRBD1 agrees at 7 bases. The germline V gene has CDR1 SEHNR and CDR2 FQNEAQ (reference sequence). The CDR3 length is 17 residues. Losses at the gene ends were 2 bases for V and 3 bases for J; bases not matched to a gene: 9. CDR3 loop: CASSLIRTGADTGELFF. CDR3 nucleotide sequence: TGTGCCAGCAGCTTAATTAGAACAGGGGCTGACACCGGGGAGCTGTTTTTT.

This clone was recorded only once. CDR3 amino acids: CASSQDRLGLAGGTDTQYF. Here the CDR3 DNA reads TGCGCCAGCAGCCAAGATAGGTTGGGACTAGCGGGGGGCACAGATACGCAGTATTTT. The V and J genes are TRBV4-1 and TRBJ2-3; TRBD2 aligns across 14 bases. The V gene end was trimmed by 0 bases and the J gene end by 1 base; junction bases not matched to a gene: 6. The CDR3 extends over 19 amino acids. CDR1 is MGHRA and CDR2 is YSYEKL in the germline V gene.

In this sample, this clone turned up once. The chain recombines TRBV6-2 or TRBV6-3 with TRBJ2-1, with 14 bases that match TRBD2. Germline V gene lookup returns CDR1 MNHEY and CDR2 SVGEGT. With V trimmed by 6 bases and J by 9 bases, 4 bases remained unmatched. The CDR3 covers 14 residues. The CDR3 bases are TGTGCCAGCAGCTTCGGACTAGCGGGGGGTGAGCAGTTCTTC. It translates to CASSFGLAGGEQFF.

The chain is built from TRBV5-1 and TRBJ2-5; possibly TRBD2 for D (5 bases). The CDR3 spans 15 residues. Germline CDR1 is SGHRS and CDR2 is YFSETQ. V dropped 4 bases and J dropped 1 base, with 14 bases sitting between them. CDR3 in DNA: TGCGCCAGCAGCCCCCTCCCGGGAACCCAAGAGACCCAGTACTTC. This sequence encodes CASSPLPGTQETQYF.

The CDR3 DNA reads as TGCAGCGTTTATCTACAGGATACGCAGTATTTT. Translating it yields CSVYLQDTQYF. V and J are TRBV29-1 and TRBJ2-3; D remains unclear. Germline-derived CDR1 and CDR2 are SQVTM and ANQGSEA. The CDR3 covers 11 residues. With 5 bases removed from V and 6 bases from J, the gap between germline ends came to 9 bases.

The chain is built from TRBV4-1 and TRBJ2-7; no firm D call. CDR1 MGHRA and CDR2 YSYEKL come from the germline V gene. This CDR3 spans 14 amino acids. V was pared by 1 base and J by 2 bases, with 9 bases between. The CDR3 protein is CASSQGANAYEQYF. DNA for the CDR3: TGCGCCAGCAGCCAAGGGGCCAATGCCTACGAGCAGTACTTC.

The table lists this clone with a count of one. The CDR3 DNA follows: TGTGCCAGCAGTTACGCCGGGAAGAACACTGAAGCTTTCTTT. Protein: CASSYAGKNTEAFF. This sequence joins TRBV6-2 or TRBV6-3 and TRBJ1-1; D call uncertain. This CDR3 has 14 amino acids. The germline gives CDR1 MNHEY, CDR2 SVGEGT. V was pared by 2 bases and J by 1 base, with 8 bases between.

This clone was found once. The rearrangement uses TRBV5-1 and TRBJ2-3; tentatively, D is TRBD2 (5 bases). This CDR3 region has 11 residues. The V end was cut by 7 bases, the J end by 6 bases, with 9 bases between. CDR1 is SGHRS and CDR2 is YFSETQ in the germline V gene. The CDR3 nucleotides are TGCGCCAGCCGGTCGGGGGATACGCAGTATTTT. Translating it yields CASRSGDTQYF.